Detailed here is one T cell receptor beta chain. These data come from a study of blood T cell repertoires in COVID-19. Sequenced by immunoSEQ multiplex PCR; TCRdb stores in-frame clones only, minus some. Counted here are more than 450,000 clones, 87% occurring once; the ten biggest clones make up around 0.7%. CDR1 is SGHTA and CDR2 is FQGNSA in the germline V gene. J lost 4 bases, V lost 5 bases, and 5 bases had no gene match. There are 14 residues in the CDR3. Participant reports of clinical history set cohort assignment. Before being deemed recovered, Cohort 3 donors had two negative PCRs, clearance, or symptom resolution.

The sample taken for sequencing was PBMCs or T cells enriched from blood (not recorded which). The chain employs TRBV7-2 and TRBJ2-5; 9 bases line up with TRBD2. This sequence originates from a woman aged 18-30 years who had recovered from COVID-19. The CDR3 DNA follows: TGTGCCAGCAGCCAGGGACTAGCACGAGAGACCCAGTACTTC. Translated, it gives CASSQGLARETQYF. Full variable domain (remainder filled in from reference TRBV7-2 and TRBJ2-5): GAGVSQSPSNKVTEKGKDVELRCDPISGHTALYWYRQSLGQGLEFLIYFQGNSAPDKSGLPSDRFSAERTGGSVSTLTIQRTQQEDSAVYLCASSQGLARETQYFGPGTRLLVL.